This T cell receptor beta chain was found in a study of T cell changes during pregnancy in multiple sclerosis. Using immunoSEQ multiplex PCR, the repertoire was profiled, and TCRdb retains in-frame clones only, with some absent. The sample holds about 75,000 clones; 90% to 95% are singletons and the top ten take 0.13% to 0.15%. Looked up from germline, CDR1 is SNHLY and CDR2 is FYNNEI. There are 13 residues in the CDR3. Trimming took 2 bases from V and 7 from J; bases not matched to a gene: 4. The source material was CD4+ T cells from peripheral blood mononuclear cells, sampled after pregnancy. This chain connects TRBV2 to TRBJ1-2; 7 nucleotides line up with TRBD1. This TCR was sampled from a female donor with multiple sclerosis, enrolled in a pregnancy study. DNA of the CDR3: TGTGCCAGCAGTGAAAGAGGGGGCGGTGGCTACACCTTC. Translation: CASSERGGGGYTF.